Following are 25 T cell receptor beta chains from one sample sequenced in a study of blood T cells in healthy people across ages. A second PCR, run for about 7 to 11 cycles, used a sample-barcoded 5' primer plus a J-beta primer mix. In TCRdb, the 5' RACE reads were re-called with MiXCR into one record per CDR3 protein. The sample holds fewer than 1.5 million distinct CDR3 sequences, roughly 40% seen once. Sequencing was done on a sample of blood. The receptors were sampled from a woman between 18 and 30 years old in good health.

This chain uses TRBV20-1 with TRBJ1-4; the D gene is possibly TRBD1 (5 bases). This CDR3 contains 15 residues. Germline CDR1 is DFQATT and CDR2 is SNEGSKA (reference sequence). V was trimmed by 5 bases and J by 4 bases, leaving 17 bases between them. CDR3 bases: TGCAGTGCTCCGGGGGGATCGGGGGATAATGAAAAACTGTTTTTT. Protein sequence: CSAPGGSGDNEKLFF.

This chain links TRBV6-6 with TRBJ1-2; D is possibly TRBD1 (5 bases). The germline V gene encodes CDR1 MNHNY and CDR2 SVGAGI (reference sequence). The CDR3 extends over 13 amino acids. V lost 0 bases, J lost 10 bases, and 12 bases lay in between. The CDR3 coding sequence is TGTGCCAGCAGTTACTCTGGCCAGGGTAACTACACCTTC. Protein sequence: CASSYSGQGNYTF.

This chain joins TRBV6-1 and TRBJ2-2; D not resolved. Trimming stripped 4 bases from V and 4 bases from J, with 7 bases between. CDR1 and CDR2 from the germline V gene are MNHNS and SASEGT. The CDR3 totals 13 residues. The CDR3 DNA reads TGTGCCAGCAGTGCCCATAGCACCGGGGAGCTGTTTTTT. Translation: CASSAHSTGELFF.

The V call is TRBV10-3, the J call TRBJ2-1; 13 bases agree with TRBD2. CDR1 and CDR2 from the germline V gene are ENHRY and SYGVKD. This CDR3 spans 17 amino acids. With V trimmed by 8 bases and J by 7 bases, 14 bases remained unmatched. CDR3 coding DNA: TGTGCCATCGGAACATCCGCCGGGACTAGCGGGGTTAATGAGCAGTTCTTC. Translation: CAIGTSAGTSGVNEQFF.

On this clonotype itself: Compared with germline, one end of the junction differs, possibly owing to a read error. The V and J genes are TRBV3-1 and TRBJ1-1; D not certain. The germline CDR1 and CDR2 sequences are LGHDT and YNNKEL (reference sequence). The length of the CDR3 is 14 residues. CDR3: CANSQDRVRTEAFF. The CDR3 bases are TGTGCCAACAGCCAAGATAGGGTTCGGACTGAAGCTTTCTTT.

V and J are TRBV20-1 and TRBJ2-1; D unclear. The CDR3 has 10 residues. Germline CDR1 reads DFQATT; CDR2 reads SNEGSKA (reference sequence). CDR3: CIAVLIRQFF. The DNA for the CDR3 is TGCATTGCGGTACTAATTCGGCAGTTCTTC.

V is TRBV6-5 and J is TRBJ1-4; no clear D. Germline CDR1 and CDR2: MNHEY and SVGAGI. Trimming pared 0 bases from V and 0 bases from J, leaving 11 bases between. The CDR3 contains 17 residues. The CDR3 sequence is CASSYSMQTATNEKLFF. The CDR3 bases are TGTGCCAGCAGTTACTCGATGCAGACTGCAACTAATGAAAAACTGTTTTTT.

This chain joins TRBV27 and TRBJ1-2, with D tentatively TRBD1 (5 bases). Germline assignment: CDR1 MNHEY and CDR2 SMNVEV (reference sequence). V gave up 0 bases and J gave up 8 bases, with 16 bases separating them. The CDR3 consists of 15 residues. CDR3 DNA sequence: TGTGCCAGCAGTTTATCACCCCAGGGACCCGGGGGCTACACCTTC. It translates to CASSLSPQGPGGYTF.

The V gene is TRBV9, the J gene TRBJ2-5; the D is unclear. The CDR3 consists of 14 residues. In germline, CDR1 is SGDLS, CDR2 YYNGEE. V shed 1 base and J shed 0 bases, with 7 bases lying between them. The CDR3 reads CASSVSRNQETQYF. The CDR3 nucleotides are TGTGCCAGCAGCGTAAGTAGGAACCAAGAGACCCAGTACTTC. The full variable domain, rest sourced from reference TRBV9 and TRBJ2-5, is DSGVTQTPKHLITATGQRVTLRCSPRSGDLSVYWYQQSLDQGLQFLIQYYNGEERAKGNILERFSAQQFPDLHSELNLSSLELGDSALYFCASSVSRNQETQYFGPGTRLLVL.

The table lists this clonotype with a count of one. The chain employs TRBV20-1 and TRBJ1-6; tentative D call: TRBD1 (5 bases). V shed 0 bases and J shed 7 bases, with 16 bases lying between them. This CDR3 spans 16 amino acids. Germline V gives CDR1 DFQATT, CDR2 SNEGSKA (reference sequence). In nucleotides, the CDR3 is TGCAGTGCTAGAGATTCTAGGGACGGATCCAATTCACCCCTCCACTTT. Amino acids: CSARDSRDGSNSPLHF.

In DNA, the CDR3 is TGTGCCAGCTCCGCGGGACTAGCGGCTTACTACGAGCAGTACTTC. Its translation is CASSAGLAAYYEQYF. This chain joins TRBV18 and TRBJ2-7; TRBD2 matches 11 bases. Trimming took 6 bases from V and 3 from J; bases not matched to a gene: 7. The germline CDR1 and CDR2 sequences are KGHSH and LQKENI. The CDR3 totals 15 residues.

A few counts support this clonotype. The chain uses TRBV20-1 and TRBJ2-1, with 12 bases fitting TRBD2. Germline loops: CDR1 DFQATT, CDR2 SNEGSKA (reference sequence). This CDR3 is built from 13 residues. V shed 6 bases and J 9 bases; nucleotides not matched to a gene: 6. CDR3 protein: CSAGLAGGAEQFF. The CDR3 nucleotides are TGCAGTGCAGGGCTAGCGGGAGGGGCTGAGCAGTTCTTC.

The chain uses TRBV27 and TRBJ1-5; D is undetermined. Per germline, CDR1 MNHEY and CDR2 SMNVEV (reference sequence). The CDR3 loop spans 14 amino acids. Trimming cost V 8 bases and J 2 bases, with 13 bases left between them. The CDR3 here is CASRGSKGNQPQHF. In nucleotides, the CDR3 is TGTGCCAGCCGGGGTTCGAAGGGCAATCAGCCCCAGCATTTT.

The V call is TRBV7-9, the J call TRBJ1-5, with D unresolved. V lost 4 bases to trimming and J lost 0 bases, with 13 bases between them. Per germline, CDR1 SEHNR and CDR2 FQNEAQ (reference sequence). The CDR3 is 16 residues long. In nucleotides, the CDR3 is TGTGCCAGCAGCTCCTCTGGGGATTATAGCAATCAGCCCCAGCATTTT. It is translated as CASSSSGDYSNQPQHF.

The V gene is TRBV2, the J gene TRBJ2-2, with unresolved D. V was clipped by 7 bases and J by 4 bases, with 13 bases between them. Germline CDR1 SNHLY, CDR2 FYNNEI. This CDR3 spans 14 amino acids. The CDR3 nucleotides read TGTGCCAGCACCGCCAAGAGACTCACCGGGGAGCTGTTTTTT. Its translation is CASTAKRLTGELFF. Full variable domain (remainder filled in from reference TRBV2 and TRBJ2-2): EPEVTQTPSHQVTQMGQEVILRCVPISNHLYFYWYRQILGQKVEFLVSFYNNEISEKSEIFDDQFSVERPDGSNFTLKIRSTKLEDSAMYFCASTAKRLTGELFFGEGSRLTVL.

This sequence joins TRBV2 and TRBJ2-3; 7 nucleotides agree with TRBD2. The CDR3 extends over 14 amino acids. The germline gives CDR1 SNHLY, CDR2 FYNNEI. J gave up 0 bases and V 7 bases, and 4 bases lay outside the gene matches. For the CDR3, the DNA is TGTGCCAGCACAACGCGGGGGAGCACAGATACGCAGTATTTT. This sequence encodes CASTTRGSTDTQYF. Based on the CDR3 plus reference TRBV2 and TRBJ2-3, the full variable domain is EPEVTQTPSHQVTQMGQEVILRCVPISNHLYFYWYRQILGQKVEFLVSFYNNEISEKSEIFDDQFSVERPDGSNFTLKIRSTKLEDSAMYFCASTTRGSTDTQYFGPGTRLTVL.

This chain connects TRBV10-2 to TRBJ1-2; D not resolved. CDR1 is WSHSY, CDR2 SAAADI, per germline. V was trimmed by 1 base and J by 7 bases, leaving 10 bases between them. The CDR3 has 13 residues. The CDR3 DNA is TGCGCCAGCAGTGAGTTCCGCGAGGGTGGCTACACCTTC. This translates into CASSEFREGGYTF.

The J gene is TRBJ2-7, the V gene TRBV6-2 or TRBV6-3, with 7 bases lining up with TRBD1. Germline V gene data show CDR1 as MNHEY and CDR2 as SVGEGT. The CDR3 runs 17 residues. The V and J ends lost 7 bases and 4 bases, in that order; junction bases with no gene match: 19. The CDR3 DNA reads TGTGCCAGCAATCCCGGAGTTGGTAGGGGGCAAGTGTACGAGCAGTACTTC. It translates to CASNPGVGRGQVYEQYF.

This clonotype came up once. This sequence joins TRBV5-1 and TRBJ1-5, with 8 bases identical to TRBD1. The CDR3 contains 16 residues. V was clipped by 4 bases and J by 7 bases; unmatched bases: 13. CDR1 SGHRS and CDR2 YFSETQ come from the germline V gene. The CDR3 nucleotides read TGCGCCAGCAGCCTCGGGGCAGGGGGCGCAGGGCAGCCCCAGCATTTT. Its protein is CASSLGAGGAGQPQHF.

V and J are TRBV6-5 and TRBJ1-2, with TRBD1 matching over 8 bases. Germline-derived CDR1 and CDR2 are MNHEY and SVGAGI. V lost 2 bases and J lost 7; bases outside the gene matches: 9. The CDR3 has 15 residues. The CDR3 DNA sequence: TGTGCCAGCAGTTACGCGCAGGGGGCGCGGGGTGGCTACACCTTC. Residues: CASSYAQGARGGYTF.

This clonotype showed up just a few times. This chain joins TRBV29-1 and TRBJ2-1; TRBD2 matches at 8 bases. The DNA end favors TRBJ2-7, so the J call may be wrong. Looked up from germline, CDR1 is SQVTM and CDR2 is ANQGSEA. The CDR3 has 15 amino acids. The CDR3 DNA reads TGCAGCCTCCGGGGGGAGCGGGAGATCTACAATGAGCAGTACTTC. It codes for CSLRGEREIYNEQYF.

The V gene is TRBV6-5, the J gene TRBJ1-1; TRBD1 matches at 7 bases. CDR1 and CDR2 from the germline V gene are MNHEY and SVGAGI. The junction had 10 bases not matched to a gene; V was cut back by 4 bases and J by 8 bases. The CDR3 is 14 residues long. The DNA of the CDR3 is TGTGCCAGCAGTTGCTCTGGGGACAGCCGGGAAGCTTTCTTT. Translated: CASSCSGDSREAFF.

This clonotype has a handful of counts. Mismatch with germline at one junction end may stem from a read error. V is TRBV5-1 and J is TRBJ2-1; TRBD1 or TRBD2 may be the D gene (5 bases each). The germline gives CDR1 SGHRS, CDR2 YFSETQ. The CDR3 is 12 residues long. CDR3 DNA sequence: TGTGCCAGCAGCTTGGGGGTGTATGAGCAGTTCTTC. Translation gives CASSLGVYEQFF.

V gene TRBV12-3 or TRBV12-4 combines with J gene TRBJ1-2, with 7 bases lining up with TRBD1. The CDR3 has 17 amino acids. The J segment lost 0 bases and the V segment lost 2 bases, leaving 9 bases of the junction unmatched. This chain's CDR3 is CASSLSAQGTPNYGYTF. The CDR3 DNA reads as TGTGCCAGCAGTTTATCCGCACAGGGGACTCCTAACTATGGCTACACCTTC.

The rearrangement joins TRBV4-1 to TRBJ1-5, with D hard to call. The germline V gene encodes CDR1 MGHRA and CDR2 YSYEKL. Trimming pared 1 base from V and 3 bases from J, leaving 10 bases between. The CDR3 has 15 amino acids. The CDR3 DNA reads TGCGCCAGCAGCCAAGGATTAACGGACAATCAGCCCCAGCATTTT. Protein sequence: CASSQGLTDNQPQHF.